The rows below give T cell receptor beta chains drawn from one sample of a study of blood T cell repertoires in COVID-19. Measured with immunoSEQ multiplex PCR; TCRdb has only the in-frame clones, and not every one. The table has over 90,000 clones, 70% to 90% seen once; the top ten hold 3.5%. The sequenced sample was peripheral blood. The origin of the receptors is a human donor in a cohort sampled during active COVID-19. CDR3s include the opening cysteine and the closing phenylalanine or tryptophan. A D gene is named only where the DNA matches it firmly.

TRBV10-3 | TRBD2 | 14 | CAINPGTISSEQYF
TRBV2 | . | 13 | CASATLPLYGYTF
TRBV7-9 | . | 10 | CASSTYEAFF
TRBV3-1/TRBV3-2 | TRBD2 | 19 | CASSPRERGLAVSTDTQYF
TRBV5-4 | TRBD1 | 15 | CASSRPGQGGTEAFF
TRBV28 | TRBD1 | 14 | CATGTGTGAYEQYF
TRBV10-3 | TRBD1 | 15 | CAISDLGGQDYGYTF
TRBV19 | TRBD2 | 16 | CASSSQTSGSKDTQYF
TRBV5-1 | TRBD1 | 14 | CASSFQGAPGELFF
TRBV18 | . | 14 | CASSLGDSGYGYTF
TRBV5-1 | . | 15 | CASSSMAGSTDTQYF
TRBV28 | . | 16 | CASSLPTQGWARPQHF
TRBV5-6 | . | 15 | CASSPAAGAEQPQHF
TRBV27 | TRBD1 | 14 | CASSSYRGRDGYTF
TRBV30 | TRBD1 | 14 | CAWSAGQAYNEQFF